Listed below are T cell receptor beta chains from one sample, sequenced in a study of blood T cells in healthy people across ages. TCRdb used MiXCR to reprocess the 5' RACE reads, holding one entry per CDR3 protein. This sample carries 550,000 to 650,000 distinct CDR3 sequences, less than 35% of them seen once, and the ten largest clones take 15% to 19%. Source material: blood. The origin of the receptors is a woman older than 75 in good health. Both conserved end residues are part of each CDR3. Fields, in order: D gene, V gene, clone size, J gene, CDR3 DNA, CDR3 protein. A D gene is named only where the DNA matches it firmly. For some rows the clone size is stated as once, few or many, or as a class when expanded; others skip it.

D gene: TRBD2
V gene: TRBV5-1
clone size: NA
J gene: TRBJ2-7
CDR3 DNA: TGCGCCAGCAGCTTACCAGCGGGGGGCTCGACGTCCTACGAGCAGTACTTC
CDR3 protein: CASSLPAGGSTSYEQYF

D gene: NA
V gene: TRBV11-2
clone size: NA
J gene: TRBJ2-6
CDR3 DNA: TGTGCCAGCAGCTTAAGGAGAGGCGGGGAATCTGGGGCCAACGTCCTGACTTTC
CDR3 protein: CASSLRRGGESGANVLTF

D gene: NA
V gene: TRBV10-3
clone size: few
J gene: TRBJ1-2
CDR3 DNA: TGTGCCATCAGTGGAAGGGTAAACTATGGCTACACCTTC
CDR3 protein: CAISGRVNYGYTF

D gene: TRBD2
V gene: TRBV29-1
clone size: many
J gene: TRBJ2-4
CDR3 DNA: TGCAGCGCTAAGGGGTCACTAGCGGGGGGACCAAACATTCAGTACTTC
CDR3 protein: CSAKGSLAGGPNIQYF

D gene: TRBD1
V gene: TRBV5-1
clone size: few
J gene: TRBJ1-6
CDR3 DNA: TGCGCCAGCAGCTTAATGGACAGGGGATCACCCCTCCACTTT
CDR3 protein: CASSLMDRGSPLHF

D gene: TRBD1
V gene: TRBV30
clone size: NA
J gene: TRBJ1-5
CDR3 DNA: TGTGCCTGGAGGGGACAGGGGCAATATCAGCCCCAGCATTTT
CDR3 protein: CAWRGQGQYQPQHF

D gene: TRBD1
V gene: TRBV6-5
clone size: NA
J gene: TRBJ1-6
CDR3 DNA: TGTGCCAGCAGGGCAGGGGGCGGTAACTCACCCCTCCACTTT
CDR3 protein: CASRAGGGNSPLHF

D gene: TRBD2
V gene: TRBV5-1
clone size: NA
J gene: TRBJ2-1
CDR3 DNA: TGCGCCAGCAGCTTGAAAGGGACTAGCCGCAATGAGCAGTTCTTC
CDR3 protein: CASSLKGTSRNEQFF

D gene: TRBD1
V gene: TRBV29-1
clone size: NA
J gene: TRBJ2-7
CDR3 DNA: TGCAGCGTTGTAACAGGGGGTTACTACGAGCAGTACTTC
CDR3 protein: CSVVTGGYYEQYF

D gene: NA
V gene: TRBV7-2
clone size: once
J gene: TRBJ2-5
CDR3 DNA: TGTGCCAGCAGCTTACCCGGGACAAAGGAGACCCAGTACTTC
CDR3 protein: CASSLPGTKETQYF

D gene: TRBD2
V gene: TRBV7-9
clone size: few
J gene: TRBJ2-1
CDR3 DNA: TGTGCCAGCAGCCAACTAGCGGGCGTTGTTAATGAGCAGTTCTTC
CDR3 protein: CASSQLAGVVNEQFF

D gene: TRBD2
V gene: TRBV20-1
clone size: many
J gene: TRBJ2-7
CDR3 DNA: TGCAGTGCTGCCCACCTAGCGGGGGGGGGAAGCCACCCTGAGCAGTACTTC
CDR3 protein: CSAAHLAGGGSHPEQYF

D gene: NA
V gene: TRBV20-1
clone size: NA
J gene: TRBJ2-5
CDR3 DNA: TGTAGTGCTCAAAAAGAGACCCAGTACTTC
CDR3 protein: CSAQKETQYF

D gene: NA
V gene: TRBV27
clone size: NA
J gene: TRBJ2-1
CDR3 DNA: TGTGCCAGCAGTTCAACGGGAGCCAGTTCGGGTGAGCAGTTCTTC
CDR3 protein: CASSSTGASSGEQFF

D gene: NA
V gene: TRBV5-4
clone size: NA
J gene: TRBJ1-6
CDR3 DNA: TGTGCCAGCAGATTGCGAACGAGCTCCTATAATTCACCCCTCCACTTT
CDR3 protein: CASRLRTSSYNSPLHF

D gene: TRBD2
V gene: TRBV5-1
clone size: NA
J gene: TRBJ2-1
CDR3 DNA: TGCGCCAGCAGAGTCACTAGCGGGGGGTCAGGTGAGCAGTTCTTC
CDR3 protein: CASRVTSGGSGEQFF

D gene: NA
V gene: TRBV7-3
clone size: many
J gene: TRBJ2-3
CDR3 DNA: TGTGCCAGCAGCTTCCAGGGGACAAGCACAGATACGCAGTATTTT
CDR3 protein: CASSFQGTSTDTQYF

D gene: TRBD1
V gene: TRBV10-3
clone size: many
J gene: TRBJ1-2
CDR3 DNA: TGTGCCATCAGTGAGTCGGACAGGGCCCAAGCTAACTATGGCTACACCTTC
CDR3 protein: CAISESDRAQANYGYTF

D gene: TRBD1
V gene: TRBV9
clone size: NA
J gene: TRBJ1-2
CDR3 DNA: TGTGCCAGCAGCGTCCAGGGGGCTGGGTATAGCTACACCTTC
CDR3 protein: CASSVQGAGYSYTF

D gene: NA
V gene: TRBV7-9
clone size: many
J gene: TRBJ2-5
CDR3 DNA: TGTGCCAGCAGCGGGCCCGGAGGGGAGACCCAGTACTTC
CDR3 protein: CASSGPGGETQYF

D gene: TRBD1
V gene: TRBV20-1
clone size: many
J gene: TRBJ2-5
CDR3 DNA: TGCAGTGCACATAACGACAGGGCCGGGGAGACCCAGTACTTC
CDR3 protein: CSAHNDRAGETQYF

D gene: TRBD2
V gene: TRBV4-1
clone size: NA
J gene: TRBJ2-5
CDR3 DNA: TGCGCCAGCGGCCAAGTGGTCCCTCTAGCGGGAGTTCAAGAGACCCAGTACTTC
CDR3 protein: CASGQVVPLAGVQETQYF

D gene: NA
V gene: TRBV12-3/TRBV12-4
clone size: NA
J gene: TRBJ1-5
CDR3 DNA: TGTGCCAGCAGCCCCGGGTCTAGGCAGCCCCAGCATTTT
CDR3 protein: CASSPGSRQPQHF

D gene: NA
V gene: TRBV7-9
clone size: many
J gene: TRBJ2-1
CDR3 DNA: TGTGCCAGCAGCCCGGTCAGGGGTTACAATGAGCAGTTCTTC
CDR3 protein: CASSPVRGYNEQFF

D gene: TRBD2
V gene: TRBV20-1
clone size: few
J gene: TRBJ2-1
CDR3 DNA: TGCAGTGCTAGAATACTAGCGGGAGGGTACTCCTACAATGAGCAGTTCTTC
CDR3 protein: CSARILAGGYSYNEQFF

D gene: NA
V gene: TRBV12-3/TRBV12-4
clone size: NA
J gene: TRBJ2-2
CDR3 DNA: TGTGCCAGCAGTTTCACTAGGGAGCTGTTTTTT
CDR3 protein: CASSFTRELFF

D gene: NA
V gene: TRBV3-1
clone size: many
J gene: TRBJ2-3
CDR3 DNA: TGTGCCAGCAGCCAAGATATAGGTACAGATACGCAGTATTTT
CDR3 protein: CASSQDIGTDTQYF

D gene: NA
V gene: TRBV7-2
clone size: NA
J gene: TRBJ2-3
CDR3 DNA: TGTGCCAGCAGCTTAGCGGGTAGCGTAAGCACAGATACGCAGTATTTT
CDR3 protein: CASSLAGSVSTDTQYF

D gene: TRBD1
V gene: TRBV5-6
clone size: NA
J gene: TRBJ1-6
CDR3 DNA: TGTGCCAGCAGCTTGACCGGGACAGGGGCTCTCTCCTATAATTCACCCCCCCACTTT
CDR3 protein: CASSLTGTGALSYNSPPHF

D gene: NA
V gene: TRBV11-2
clone size: NA
J gene: TRBJ2-1
CDR3 DNA: TGTGCCAGCAGCTTATGGGGGCGCAGACACAATGAGCAGTTCTTC
CDR3 protein: CASSLWGRRHNEQFF

D gene: TRBD2
V gene: TRBV6-5
clone size: many
J gene: TRBJ2-7
CDR3 DNA: TGTGCCAGCAGTTTGACTAGCGGGGGCCATTACGAGCAGTACTTC
CDR3 protein: CASSLTSGGHYEQYF

D gene: TRBD1
V gene: TRBV4-1
clone size: NA
J gene: TRBJ1-2
CDR3 DNA: TGCGCCAGCAGCCAAGACCCGCGACAGGGGGGAATCTATGGCTACACCTTC
CDR3 protein: CASSQDPRQGGIYGYTF